These 2 T cell receptor beta chains came from one sample sequenced in a study of blood T cell repertoires in COVID-19. Method: immunoSEQ multiplex PCR; TCRdb's copy keeps in-frame clones and lacks some. This sample has 250,000 or so clones, with about 91% found just once. Sequencing was carried out using PBMCs or T cells enriched from blood (not recorded which). The receptors shown here come from a human donor in a cohort exposed to, infected with or recovered from COVID-19 (not recorded which). The donor label of this sample is uncertain.

The rearrangement links TRBV2 to TRBJ1-5; no reliable D call. The CDR3 loop spans 15 amino acids. V dropped 2 bases and J dropped 9 bases, with 17 bases sitting between them. Germline CDR1 is SNHLY and CDR2 is FYNNEI. CDR3 sequence (DNA): TGTGCCAGCAGTGAACCACTAGGACCCTTAGGGCCCCAGCATTTT. It specifies CASSEPLGPLGPQHF.

The rearrangement joins TRBV9 to TRBJ1-1, with D maybe TRBD1 (5 bases). The ends were cut back, 4 bases at V and 5 bases at J, with 15 bases in the middle. The CDR3 loop spans 14 amino acids. Germline V gene lookup returns CDR1 SGDLS and CDR2 YYNGEE. CDR3 region: CASSPSRGGTEAFF. DNA of the CDR3: TGTGCCAGCAGCCCTTCCCGCGGGGGGACTGAAGCTTTCTTT.